This TCR beta chain was observed in a study of blood T cell repertoires in COVID-19. Study summary: There were acute and convalescent COVID-19 samples, and they came from the United States, Italy and Spain. PBMCs, B-cell-depleted T cells, or T cells provided the cDNA or gDNA that made up the material.

The V gene lost 0 bases and the J gene lost 6 bases, with 21 bases spanning the gap. The CDR3 length is 18 residues. Germline loops: CDR1 MGHRA, CDR2 YSYEKL. In the original processing: The authors estimated nucleated cell counts from reference gene primer amplification. The protocol was immunoSEQ multiplex PCR, while the TCRdb copy is restricted to in-frame clones and leaves out a portion. The DNA gave D and trimming, while V, J and clone size come from that table. Seen here are 150,000 to 180,000 clones, roughly four fifths observed once, and the top ten hold about 29%. Sequencing used peripheral blood. The sequence was collected from a woman aged 55-70 years with acute or convalescent COVID-19. The gene calls are TRBV4-1 and TRBJ1-5; D unresolved. This chain's CDR3 is CASSQDPSVSLSGQPQHF. The CDR3 DNA reads as TGCGCCAGCAGCCAAGATCCATCAGTCTCCCTTAGCGGTCAGCCCCAGCATTTT.